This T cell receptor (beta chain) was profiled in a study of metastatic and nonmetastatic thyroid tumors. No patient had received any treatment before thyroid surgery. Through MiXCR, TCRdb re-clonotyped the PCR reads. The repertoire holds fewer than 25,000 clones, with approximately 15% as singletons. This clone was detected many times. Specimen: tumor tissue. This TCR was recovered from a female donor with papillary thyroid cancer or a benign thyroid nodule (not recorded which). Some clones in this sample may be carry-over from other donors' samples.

The CDR3, as DNA: TGTGCCAGCAGAGCTAACTCTGGGGCCAACGTCCTGACTTTC. Translation gives CASRANSGANVLTF. V gene TRBV27 combines with J gene TRBJ2-6, with unresolved D. Deletions cut 6 bases from V and 0 bases from J, with 6 bases between. Per germline, CDR1 MNHEY and CDR2 SMNVEV (reference sequence). The CDR3 length is 14 residues.